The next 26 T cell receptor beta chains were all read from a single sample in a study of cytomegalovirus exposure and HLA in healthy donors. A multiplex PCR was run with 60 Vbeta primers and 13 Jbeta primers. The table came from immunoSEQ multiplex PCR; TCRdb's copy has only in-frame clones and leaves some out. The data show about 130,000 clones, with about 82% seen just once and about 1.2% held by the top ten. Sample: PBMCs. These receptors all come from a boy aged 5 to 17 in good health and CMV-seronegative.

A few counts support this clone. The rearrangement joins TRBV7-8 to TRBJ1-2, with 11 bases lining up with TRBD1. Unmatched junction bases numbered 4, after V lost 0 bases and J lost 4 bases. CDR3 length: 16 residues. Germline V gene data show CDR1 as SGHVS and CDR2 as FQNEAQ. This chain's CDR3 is CASSLAPGTGGYGYTF. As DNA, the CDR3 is TGTGCCAGCAGCTTAGCCCCAGGGACAGGGGGCTATGGCTACACCTTC.

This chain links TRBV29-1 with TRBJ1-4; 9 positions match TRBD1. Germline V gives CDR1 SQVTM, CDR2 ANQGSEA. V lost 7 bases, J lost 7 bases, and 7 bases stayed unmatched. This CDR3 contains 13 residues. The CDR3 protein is CSGSTGGIEKLFF. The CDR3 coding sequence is TGCAGCGGGTCGACAGGGGGAATTGAAAAACTGTTTTTT.

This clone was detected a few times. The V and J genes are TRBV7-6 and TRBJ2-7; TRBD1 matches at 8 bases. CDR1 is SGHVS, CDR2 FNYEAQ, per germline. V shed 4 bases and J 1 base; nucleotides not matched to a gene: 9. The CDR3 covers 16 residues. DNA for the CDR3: TGTGCCAGCAGCTCAGGAGCGGACAGGGATTCCTACGAGCAGTACTTC. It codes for CASSSGADRDSYEQYF.

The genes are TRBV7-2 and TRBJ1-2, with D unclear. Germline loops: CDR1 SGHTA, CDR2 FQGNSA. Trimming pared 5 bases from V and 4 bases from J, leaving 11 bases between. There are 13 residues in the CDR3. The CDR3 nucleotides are TGTGCCAGCAGCCCCCCAAGCGGCTATGGCTACACCTTC. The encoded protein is CASSPPSGYGYTF.

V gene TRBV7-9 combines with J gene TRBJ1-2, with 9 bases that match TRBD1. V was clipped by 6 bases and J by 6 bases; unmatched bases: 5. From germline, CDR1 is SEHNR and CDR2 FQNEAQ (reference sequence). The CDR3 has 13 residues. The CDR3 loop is CASSSTGGDGYTF. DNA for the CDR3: TGTGCCAGCAGTTCCACAGGGGGCGATGGCTACACCTTC.

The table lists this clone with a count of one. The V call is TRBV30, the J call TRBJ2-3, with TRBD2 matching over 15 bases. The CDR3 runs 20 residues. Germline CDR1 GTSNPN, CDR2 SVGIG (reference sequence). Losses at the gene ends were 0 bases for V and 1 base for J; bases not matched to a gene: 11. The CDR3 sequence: CAWSVGTSGRSGFGTDTQYF. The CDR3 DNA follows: TGTGCCTGGAGTGTAGGGACTAGCGGGAGGAGCGGGTTCGGCACAGATACGCAGTATTTT.

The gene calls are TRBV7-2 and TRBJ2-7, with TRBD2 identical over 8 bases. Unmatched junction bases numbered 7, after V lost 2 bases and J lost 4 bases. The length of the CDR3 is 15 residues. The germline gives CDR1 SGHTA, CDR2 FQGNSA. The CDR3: CASSLLIAGRYEQYF. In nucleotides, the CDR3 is TGTGCCAGCAGCTTATTGATAGCGGGGAGGTACGAGCAGTACTTC.

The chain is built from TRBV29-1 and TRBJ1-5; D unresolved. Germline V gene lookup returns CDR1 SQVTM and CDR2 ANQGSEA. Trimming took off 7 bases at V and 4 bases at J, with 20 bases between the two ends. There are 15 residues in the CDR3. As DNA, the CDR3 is TGCAGCGCGTCCCCCCCCGGGTTAAGGAATCAGCCCCAGCATTTT. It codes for CSASPPGLRNQPQHF. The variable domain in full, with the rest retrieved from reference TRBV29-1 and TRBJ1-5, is SAVISQKPSRDICQRGTSLTIQCQVDSQVTMMFWYRQQPGQSLTLIATANQGSEATYESGFVIDKFPISRPNLTFSTLTVSNMSPEDSSIYLCSASPPGLRNQPQHFGDGTRLSIL.

The CDR3, as DNA: TGTGCCAGCACGGACAGGTACTACACCGGGGAGCTGTTTTTT. Translation gives CASTDRYYTGELFF. The V call is TRBV6-5, the J call TRBJ2-2; TRBD1 matches at 7 bases. Germline V gives CDR1 MNHEY, CDR2 SVGAGI. The CDR3 sequence is 14 residues long. The V gene end was trimmed by 7 bases and the J gene end by 3 bases; junction bases not matched to a gene: 5.

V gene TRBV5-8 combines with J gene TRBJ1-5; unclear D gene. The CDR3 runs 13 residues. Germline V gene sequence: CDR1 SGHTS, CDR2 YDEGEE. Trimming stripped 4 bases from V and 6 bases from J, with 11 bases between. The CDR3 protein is CASSLQEGQPQHF. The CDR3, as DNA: TGTGCCAGCAGCCTCCAGGAGGGTCAGCCCCAGCATTTT.

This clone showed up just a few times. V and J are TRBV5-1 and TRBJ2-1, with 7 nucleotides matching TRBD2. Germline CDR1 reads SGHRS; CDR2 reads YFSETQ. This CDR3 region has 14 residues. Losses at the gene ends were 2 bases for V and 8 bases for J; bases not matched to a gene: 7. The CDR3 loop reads CASSFGTIVDEQFF. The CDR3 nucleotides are TGCGCCAGCAGCTTCGGGACTATAGTAGATGAGCAGTTCTTC. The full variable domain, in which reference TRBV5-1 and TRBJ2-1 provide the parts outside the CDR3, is KAGVTQTPRYLIKTRGQQVTLSCSPISGHRSVSWYQQTPGQGLQFLFEYFSETQRNKGNFPGRFSGRQFSNSRSEMNVSTLELGDSALYLCASSFGTIVDEQFFGPGTRLTVL.

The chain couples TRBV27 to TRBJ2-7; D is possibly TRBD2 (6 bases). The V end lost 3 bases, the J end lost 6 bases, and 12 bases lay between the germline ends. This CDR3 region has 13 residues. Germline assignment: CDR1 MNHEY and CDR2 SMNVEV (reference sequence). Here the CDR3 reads CASSFSEEGEQYF. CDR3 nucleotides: TGTGCCAGCAGTTTTTCCGAGGAGGGCGAGCAGTACTTC.

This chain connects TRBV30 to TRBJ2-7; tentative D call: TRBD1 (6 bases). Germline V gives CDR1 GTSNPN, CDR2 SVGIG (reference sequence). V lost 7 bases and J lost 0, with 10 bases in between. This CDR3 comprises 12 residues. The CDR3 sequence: CASWDNSYEQYF. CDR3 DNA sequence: TGTGCCTCTTGGGACAACTCCTACGAGCAGTACTTC. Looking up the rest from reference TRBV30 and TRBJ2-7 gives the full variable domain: SQTIHQWPATLVQPVGSPLSLECTVEGTSNPNLYWYRQAAGRGLQLLFYSVGIGQISSEVPQNLSASRPQDRQFILSSKKLLLSDSGFYLCASWDNSYEQYFGPGTRLTVT.

In DNA, the CDR3 is TGTGCCAGCAGCGTGGGGGGGCGGTACAATGAGCAGTTCTTC. Translation gives CASSVGGRYNEQFF. The rearrangement joins TRBV9 to TRBJ2-1; perhaps TRBD2 as D (7 bases). Germline CDR1 is SGDLS and CDR2 is YYNGEE. Between the trimmed V and J ends, which lost 2 bases and 4 bases, there was a span of 10 bases. The length of the CDR3 is 14 residues. Using reference TRBV9 and TRBJ2-1 for the parts outside the CDR3, the full variable domain is DSGVTQTPKHLITATGQRVTLRCSPRSGDLSVYWYQQSLDQGLQFLIQYYNGEERAKGNILERFSAQQFPDLHSELNLSSLELGDSALYFCASSVGGRYNEQFFGPGTRLTVL.

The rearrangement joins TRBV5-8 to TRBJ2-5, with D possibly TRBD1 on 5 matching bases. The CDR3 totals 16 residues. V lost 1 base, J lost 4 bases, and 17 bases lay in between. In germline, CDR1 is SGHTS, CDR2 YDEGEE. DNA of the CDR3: TGTGCCAGCAGCTTGATTACCCGACAGCACCGAGAGACCCAGTACTTC. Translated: CASSLITRQHRETQYF.

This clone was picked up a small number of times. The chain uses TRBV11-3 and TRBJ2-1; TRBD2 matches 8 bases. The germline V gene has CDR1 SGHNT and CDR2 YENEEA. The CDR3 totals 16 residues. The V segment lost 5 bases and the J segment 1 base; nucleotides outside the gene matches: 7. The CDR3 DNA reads TGTGCCAGCAGCGGCCCTAGCGGGCTATCCTACAATGAGCAGTTCTTC. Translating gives CASSGPSGLSYNEQFF.

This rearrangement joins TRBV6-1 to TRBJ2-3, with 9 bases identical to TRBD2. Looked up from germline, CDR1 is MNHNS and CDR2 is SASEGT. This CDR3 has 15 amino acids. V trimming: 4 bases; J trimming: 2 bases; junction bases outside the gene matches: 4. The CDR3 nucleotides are TGTGCCAGCAGTGGGCTAGCGGGGTCCACAGATACGCAGTATTTT. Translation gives CASSGLAGSTDTQYF.

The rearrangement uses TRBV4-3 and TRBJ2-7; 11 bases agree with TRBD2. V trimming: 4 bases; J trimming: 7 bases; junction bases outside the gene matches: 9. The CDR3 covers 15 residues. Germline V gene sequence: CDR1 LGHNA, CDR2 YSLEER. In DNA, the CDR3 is TGCGCCAGCAGCCCCGGGAGTAGCGGGAGGGAGGAGCAGTACTTC. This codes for CASSPGSSGREEQYF.

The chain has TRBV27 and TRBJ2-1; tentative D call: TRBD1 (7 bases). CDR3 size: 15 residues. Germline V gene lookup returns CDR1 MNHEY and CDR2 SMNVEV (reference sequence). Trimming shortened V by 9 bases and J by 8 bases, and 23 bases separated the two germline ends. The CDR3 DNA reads TGTGCCAGTCAGCTAGGCAGGGGGGCTCTCGATGAGCAGTTCTTC. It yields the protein CASQLGRGALDEQFF.

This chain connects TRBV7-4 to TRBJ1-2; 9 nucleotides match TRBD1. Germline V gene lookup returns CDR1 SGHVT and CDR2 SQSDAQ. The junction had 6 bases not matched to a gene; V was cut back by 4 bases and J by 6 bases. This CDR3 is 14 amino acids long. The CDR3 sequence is CASSWDRANHGYTF. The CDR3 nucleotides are TGTGCCAGCAGCTGGGACAGGGCAAACCATGGCTACACCTTC.

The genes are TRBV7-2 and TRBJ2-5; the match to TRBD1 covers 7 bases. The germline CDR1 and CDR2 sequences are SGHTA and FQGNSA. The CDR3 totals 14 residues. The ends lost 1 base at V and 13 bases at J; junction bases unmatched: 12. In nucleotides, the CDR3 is TGTGCCAGCAGCTTAGAAGGGTCCACAGGGGATGGGTACTTC. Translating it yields CASSLEGSTGDGYF.

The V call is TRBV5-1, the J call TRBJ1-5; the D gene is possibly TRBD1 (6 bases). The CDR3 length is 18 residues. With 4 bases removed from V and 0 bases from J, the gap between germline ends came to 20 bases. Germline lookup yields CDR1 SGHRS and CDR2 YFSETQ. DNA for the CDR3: TGCGCCAGCAGCCCCACCCCACAGGGACCATTTAGCAATCAGCCCCAGCATTTT. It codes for CASSPTPQGPFSNQPQHF.

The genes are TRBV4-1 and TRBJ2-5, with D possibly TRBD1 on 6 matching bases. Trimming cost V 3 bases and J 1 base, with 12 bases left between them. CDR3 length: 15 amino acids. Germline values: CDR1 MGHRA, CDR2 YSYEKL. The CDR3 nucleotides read TGCGCCAGCAGCCATCAACAGGGCGGCCAAGAGACCCAGTACTTC. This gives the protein CASSHQQGGQETQYF.

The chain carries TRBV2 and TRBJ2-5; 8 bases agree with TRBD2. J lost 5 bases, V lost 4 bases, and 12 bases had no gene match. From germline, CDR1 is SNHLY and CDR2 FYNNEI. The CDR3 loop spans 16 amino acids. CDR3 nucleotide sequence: TGTGCCAGCAGTGCGGCGCGGCGGGAGGTCGGGGAGACCCAGTACTTC. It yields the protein CASSAARREVGETQYF.

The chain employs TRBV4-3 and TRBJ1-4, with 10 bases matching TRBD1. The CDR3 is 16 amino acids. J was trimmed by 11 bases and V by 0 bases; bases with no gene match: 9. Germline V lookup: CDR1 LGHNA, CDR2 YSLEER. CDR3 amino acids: CASSQDRGTGDGKLFF. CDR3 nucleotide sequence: TGCGCCAGCAGCCAAGATCGGGGGACAGGGGACGGGAAACTGTTTTTT.

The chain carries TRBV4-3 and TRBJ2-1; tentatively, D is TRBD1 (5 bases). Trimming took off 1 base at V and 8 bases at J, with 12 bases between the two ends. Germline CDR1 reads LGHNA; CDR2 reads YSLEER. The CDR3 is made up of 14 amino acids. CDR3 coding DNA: TGCGCCAGCAGCCAAGGTCTCTGGGGCGATGAGCAGTTCTTC. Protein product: CASSQGLWGDEQFF.